A selection of T cell receptor beta chains follows, all from one sample in a study of response to subunit inactivated influenza vaccine. TCRdb re-called the RT-PCR reads with MiXCR, one entry per CDR3 protein. The data contain fewer than 550,000 distinct CDR3 sequences, around 25% of them singletons. This specimen was CD4+ T cells sorted from PBMCs, taken about 5 days after vaccination. These receptors were collected from a man aged 45-65 years who received an inactivated influenza vaccine. Each CDR3 is given with its conserved first and last residue. Each record gives: J gene, clone size, CDR3 length, V gene, D gene, CDR3 protein, CDR3 DNA. The D gene is left open where the match is weak. Not all rows give a size; the values are once, few, many and, for expanded clones, a class.

j_call: TRBJ1-5; clone_size: few; cdr3_length: 15; v_call: TRBV6-5; d_call: TRBD1; cdr3_aa: CASSYLGQGNQPQHF; cdr3_nt: TGTGCCAGCAGTTACCTGGGACAGGGCAATCAGCCCCAGCATTTT
j_call: TRBJ2-1; clone_size: .; cdr3_length: 13; v_call: TRBV10-3; d_call: .; cdr3_aa: CAISELIYNEQFF; cdr3_nt: TGTGCCATCAGTGAGCTGATTTACAATGAGCAGTTCTTC
j_call: TRBJ1-2; clone_size: .; cdr3_length: 15; v_call: TRBV7-9; d_call: .; cdr3_aa: CASSLAGIAGDGYTF; cdr3_nt: TGTGCCAGCAGCTTAGCCGGGATCGCGGGAGATGGCTACACCTTC
j_call: TRBJ2-3; clone_size: few; cdr3_length: 15; v_call: TRBV12-3/TRBV12-4; d_call: TRBD1; cdr3_aa: CASSKGQTYTDTQYF; cdr3_nt: TGTGCCAGCAGTAAGGGACAGACTTACACAGATACGCAGTATTTT
j_call: TRBJ2-1; clone_size: few; cdr3_length: 16; v_call: TRBV12-3/TRBV12-4; d_call: TRBD2; cdr3_aa: CASSDLAGGQRNEQFF; cdr3_nt: TGTGCCAGCAGCGACCTAGCGGGGGGCCAGAGGAATGAGCAGTTCTTC
j_call: TRBJ1-6; clone_size: many; cdr3_length: 13; v_call: TRBV4-1; d_call: TRBD1; cdr3_aa: CASSLGQGVPLHF; cdr3_nt: TGCGCCAGCAGCCTGGGACAGGGGGTACCCCTCCACTTT
j_call: TRBJ2-3; clone_size: .; cdr3_length: 16; v_call: TRBV24-1; d_call: TRBD2; cdr3_aa: CATSDFGRGGSDTQYF; cdr3_nt: TGTGCCACCAGTGATTTCGGCCGGGGGGGATCAGATACGCAGTATTTT
j_call: TRBJ1-1; clone_size: .; cdr3_length: 13; v_call: TRBV29-1; d_call: TRBD1; cdr3_aa: CSVRQGGYTEAFF; cdr3_nt: TGCAGCGTCCGACAGGGGGGGTACACTGAAGCTTTCTTT
j_call: TRBJ2-7; clone_size: .; cdr3_length: 14; v_call: TRBV18; d_call: .; cdr3_aa: CASSSSDRSYEQYF; cdr3_nt: TGTGCCAGCTCATCATCGGACAGAAGCTACGAGCAGTACTTC
j_call: TRBJ1-2; clone_size: .; cdr3_length: 17; v_call: TRBV4-3; d_call: TRBD1; cdr3_aa: CASSRGQGTSVGYGYTF; cdr3_nt: TGCGCCAGCAGCCGGGGACAGGGGACTTCAGTTGGTTATGGCTACACCTTC
j_call: TRBJ2-2; clone_size: few; cdr3_length: 14; v_call: TRBV5-6; d_call: TRBD1; cdr3_aa: CASSFGQGAGELFF; cdr3_nt: TGTGCCAGCAGCTTCGGACAGGGTGCCGGGGAGCTGTTTTTT
j_call: TRBJ1-2; clone_size: few; cdr3_length: 13; v_call: TRBV3-1; d_call: .; cdr3_aa: CASRGGRGDGYTF; cdr3_nt: TGTGCCAGCCGCGGAGGCAGGGGCGATGGCTACACCTTC
j_call: TRBJ1-1; clone_size: .; cdr3_length: 16; v_call: TRBV18; d_call: .; cdr3_aa: CASSPRAGTGNTEAFF; cdr3_nt: TGTGCCAGCTCACCACGGGCAGGCACAGGGAACACTGAAGCTTTCTTT
j_call: TRBJ2-2; clone_size: .; cdr3_length: 16; v_call: TRBV6-1; d_call: TRBD1; cdr3_aa: CASRRDRWSYTGELFF; cdr3_nt: TGTGCCAGCAGAAGGGACAGGTGGAGTTACACCGGGGAGCTGTTTTTT
j_call: TRBJ2-7; clone_size: .; cdr3_length: 13; v_call: TRBV15; d_call: .; cdr3_aa: CATSLGSIYEQYF; cdr3_nt: TGTGCCACCTCCCTCGGTAGTATTTACGAGCAGTACTTC
j_call: TRBJ2-6; clone_size: .; cdr3_length: 15; v_call: TRBV6-1; d_call: .; cdr3_aa: CASRQQGSGANVLTF; cdr3_nt: TGTGCCAGCAGGCAACAGGGCTCTGGGGCCAACGTCCTGACTTTC
j_call: TRBJ2-1; clone_size: .; cdr3_length: 13; v_call: TRBV5-1; d_call: .; cdr3_aa: CASSLGNTNEQFF; cdr3_nt: TGCGCCAGCAGCTTGGGGAACACCAATGAGCAGTTCTTC
j_call: TRBJ1-2; clone_size: many; cdr3_length: 15; v_call: TRBV12-3/TRBV12-4; d_call: TRBD1; cdr3_aa: CASSLWDREGGGYTF; cdr3_nt: TGTGCCAGCAGTCTGTGGGACAGGGAAGGGGGTGGCTACACCTTC
j_call: TRBJ1-2; clone_size: many; cdr3_length: 14; v_call: TRBV4-2; d_call: .; cdr3_aa: CASSQEGRNYGYTF; cdr3_nt: TGTGCCAGCAGCCAAGAAGGCCGTAACTATGGCTACACCTTC
j_call: TRBJ1-5; clone_size: few; cdr3_length: 13; v_call: TRBV18; d_call: .; cdr3_aa: CASSLTENQPQHF; cdr3_nt: TGTGCCAGCTCATTGACAGAAAATCAGCCCCAGCATTTT
j_call: TRBJ2-1; clone_size: few; cdr3_length: 17; v_call: TRBV25-1; d_call: .; cdr3_aa: CASSEYLGQGHSYEQFF; cdr3_nt: TGTGCCAGCAGTGAATACCTGGGGCAGGGGCATTCTTATGAGCAGTTCTTC
j_call: TRBJ2-5; clone_size: .; cdr3_length: 15; v_call: TRBV5-6; d_call: .; cdr3_aa: CASSLVGPIQETQYF; cdr3_nt: TGTGCCAGCAGCTTGGTCGGGCCAATACAAGAGACCCAGTACTTC
j_call: TRBJ2-7; clone_size: few; cdr3_length: 15; v_call: TRBV12-3/TRBV12-4; d_call: TRBD2; cdr3_aa: CASSLGGGRGYEQYF; cdr3_nt: TGTGCCAGCAGTTTGGGTGGCGGGAGAGGGTACGAGCAGTACTTC
j_call: TRBJ2-7; clone_size: few; cdr3_length: 15; v_call: TRBV10-2; d_call: TRBD1; cdr3_aa: CATKLSGTAFYEQYF; cdr3_nt: TGCGCCACCAAACTATCCGGGACAGCCTTCTACGAGCAGTACTTC
j_call: TRBJ2-7; clone_size: few; cdr3_length: 14; v_call: TRBV12-3/TRBV12-4; d_call: TRBD1; cdr3_aa: CASSFAQGADEQYF; cdr3_nt: TGTGCCAGCAGTTTCGCGCAGGGGGCGGACGAGCAGTACTTC
j_call: TRBJ1-1; clone_size: .; cdr3_length: 17; v_call: TRBV12-3/TRBV12-4; d_call: TRBD1; cdr3_aa: CTSSQSGTGLVGTEAFF; cdr3_nt: TGTACCAGCAGTCAATCCGGGACAGGGTTGGTGGGCACTGAAGCTTTCTTT
j_call: TRBJ2-2; clone_size: few; cdr3_length: 15; v_call: TRBV12-3/TRBV12-4; d_call: .; cdr3_aa: CASSGAPEPTGELFF; cdr3_nt: TGTGCCAGCAGTGGTGCTCCAGAGCCAACCGGGGAGCTGTTTTTT
j_call: TRBJ2-3; clone_size: .; cdr3_length: 16; v_call: TRBV5-6; d_call: TRBD2; cdr3_aa: CASSRKAGGPRGTQYF; cdr3_nt: TGTGCCAGCAGCCGGAAGGCGGGAGGCCCCCGAGGTACGCAGTATTTT
j_call: TRBJ2-3; clone_size: .; cdr3_length: 15; v_call: TRBV19; d_call: TRBD2; cdr3_aa: CASQTSGIHTDTQYF; cdr3_nt: TGTGCCAGCCAGACTAGCGGGATTCACACAGATACGCAGTATTTT
j_call: TRBJ1-6; clone_size: .; cdr3_length: 13; v_call: TRBV20-1; d_call: TRBD1; cdr3_aa: CSARTGASSPLHF; cdr3_nt: TGCAGTGCGCGGACAGGCGCAAGTTCACCCCTCCACTTT
j_call: TRBJ2-1; clone_size: few; cdr3_length: 15; v_call: TRBV5-6; d_call: TRBD2; cdr3_aa: CASSLGLANPNEQFF; cdr3_nt: TGTGCCAGCAGCTTGGGACTAGCAAACCCCAATGAGCAGTTCTTC
j_call: TRBJ2-3; clone_size: .; cdr3_length: 17; v_call: TRBV15; d_call: TRBD2; cdr3_aa: CATSREPLAGGSDTQYF; cdr3_nt: TGTGCCACCAGCAGAGAACCCCTAGCGGGAGGTTCAGATACGCAGTATTTT
j_call: TRBJ2-1; clone_size: .; cdr3_length: 14; v_call: TRBV30; d_call: .; cdr3_aa: CAWSLTGTYNEQFF; cdr3_nt: TGTGCCTGGAGTCTTACAGGGACCTACAATGAGCAGTTCTTC
j_call: TRBJ1-2; clone_size: .; cdr3_length: 16; v_call: TRBV6-2/TRBV6-3; d_call: TRBD1; cdr3_aa: CASSYLDRARNYGYTF; cdr3_nt: TGTGCCAGCAGTTACCTCGACAGGGCCCGCAACTATGGCTACACCTTC
j_call: TRBJ2-7; clone_size: .; cdr3_length: 15; v_call: TRBV27; d_call: .; cdr3_aa: CASSLSLQGPYEQYF; cdr3_nt: TGTGCCAGCAGTTTATCGTTGCAGGGGCCCTACGAGCAGTACTTC
j_call: TRBJ2-6; clone_size: few; cdr3_length: 18; v_call: TRBV25-1; d_call: TRBD1; cdr3_aa: CASSPSAGTGPGANVLTF; cdr3_nt: TGTGCCAGCAGTCCTTCGGCTGGGACAGGGCCTGGGGCCAACGTCCTGACTTTC
j_call: TRBJ1-5; clone_size: many; cdr3_length: 13; v_call: TRBV28; d_call: .; cdr3_aa: CASSRVGYQPQHF; cdr3_nt: TGTGCCAGCAGTCGGGTAGGCTATCAGCCCCAGCATTTT
j_call: TRBJ1-1; clone_size: .; cdr3_length: 13; v_call: TRBV29-1; d_call: .; cdr3_aa: CSVEENSGEGAFF; cdr3_nt: TGCAGCGTTGAAGAGAACAGTGGAGAGGGAGCTTTCTTT
j_call: TRBJ2-5; clone_size: few; cdr3_length: 13; v_call: TRBV7-8; d_call: .; cdr3_aa: CASSLGPRETQYF; cdr3_nt: TGTGCCAGCAGCTTAGGTCCCCGGGAGACCCAGTACTTC
j_call: TRBJ2-7; clone_size: many; cdr3_length: 14; v_call: TRBV7-2; d_call: TRBD1; cdr3_aa: CASSHGTGPYEQYF; cdr3_nt: TGTGCCAGCAGCCACGGGACAGGGCCCTACGAGCAGTACTTC
j_call: TRBJ1-1; clone_size: few; cdr3_length: 16; v_call: TRBV5-1; d_call: .; cdr3_aa: CASSFEATLVNTEAFF; cdr3_nt: TGCGCCAGCAGCTTCGAGGCGACATTAGTGAACACTGAAGCTTTCTTT
j_call: TRBJ2-6; clone_size: .; cdr3_length: 16; v_call: TRBV9; d_call: .; cdr3_aa: CASSVSSTRGANVLTF; cdr3_nt: TGTGCCAGCAGCGTATCGTCGACCCGCGGGGCCAACGTCCTGACTTTC
j_call: TRBJ2-2; clone_size: .; cdr3_length: 13; v_call: TRBV19; d_call: .; cdr3_aa: CASSDTNHQELFF; cdr3_nt: TGTGCCAGTAGTGATACCAACCACCAGGAGCTGTTTTTT
j_call: TRBJ1-1; clone_size: .; cdr3_length: 17; v_call: TRBV6-1; d_call: .; cdr3_aa: CASRPVNGHSPNTEAFF; cdr3_nt: TGTGCCAGCAGGCCCGTGAACGGGCACTCGCCGAACACTGAAGCTTTCTTT
j_call: TRBJ2-2; clone_size: .; cdr3_length: 15; v_call: TRBV5-1; d_call: .; cdr3_aa: CAVRPQQGVTGELFF; cdr3_nt: TGCGCCGTCCGACCGCAACAGGGAGTCACCGGGGAGCTGTTTTTT
j_call: TRBJ2-4; clone_size: few; cdr3_length: 13; v_call: TRBV18; d_call: TRBD1; cdr3_aa: CASSPRDRTIQYF; cdr3_nt: TGTGCCAGCTCACCAAGGGACAGGACCATTCAGTACTTC
j_call: TRBJ2-7; clone_size: few; cdr3_length: 16; v_call: TRBV7-9; d_call: .; cdr3_aa: CASSPRIPSDSYEQYF; cdr3_nt: TGTGCCAGCAGCCCTAGGATTCCTAGCGACTCCTACGAGCAGTACTTC
j_call: TRBJ1-2; clone_size: many; cdr3_length: 14; v_call: TRBV6-1; d_call: .; cdr3_aa: CASSLRAALRGYTF; cdr3_nt: TGTGCCAGCAGCCTCAGGGCCGCCTTAAGGGGCTACACCTTC
j_call: TRBJ2-4; clone_size: few; cdr3_length: 15; v_call: TRBV12-3/TRBV12-4; d_call: .; cdr3_aa: CASSLTAGRGNIQYF; cdr3_nt: TGTGCCAGCAGTTTGACCGCGGGTCGAGGAAACATTCAGTACTTC
j_call: TRBJ2-5; clone_size: .; cdr3_length: 13; v_call: TRBV7-2; d_call: .; cdr3_aa: CASSYGIGETQYF; cdr3_nt: TGTGCCAGCAGCTACGGCATAGGGGAGACCCAGTACTTC